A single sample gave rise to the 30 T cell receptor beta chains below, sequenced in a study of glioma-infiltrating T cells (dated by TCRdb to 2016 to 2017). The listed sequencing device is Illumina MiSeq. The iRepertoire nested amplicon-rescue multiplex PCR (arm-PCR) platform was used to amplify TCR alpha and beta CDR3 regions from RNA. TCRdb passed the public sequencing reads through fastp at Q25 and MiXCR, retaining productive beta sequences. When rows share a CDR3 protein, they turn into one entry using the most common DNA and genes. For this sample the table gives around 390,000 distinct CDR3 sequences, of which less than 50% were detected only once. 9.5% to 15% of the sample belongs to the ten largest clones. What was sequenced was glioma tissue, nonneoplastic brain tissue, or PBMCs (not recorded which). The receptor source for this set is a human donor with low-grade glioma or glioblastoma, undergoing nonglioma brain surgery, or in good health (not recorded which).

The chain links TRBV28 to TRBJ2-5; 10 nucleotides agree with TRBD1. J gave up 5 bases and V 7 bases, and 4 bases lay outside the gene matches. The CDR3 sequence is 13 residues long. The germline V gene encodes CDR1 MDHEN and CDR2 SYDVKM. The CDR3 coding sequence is TGTGCCAGCAAGGGACAGGGGAGGGAGACCCAGTACTTC. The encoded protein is CASKGQGRETQYF.

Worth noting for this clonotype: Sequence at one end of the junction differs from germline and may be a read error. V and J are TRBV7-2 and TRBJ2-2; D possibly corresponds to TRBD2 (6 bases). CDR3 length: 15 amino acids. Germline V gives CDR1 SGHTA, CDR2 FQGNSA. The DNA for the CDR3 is TGCGCCAGCAGCAGTAGGAGGGGAACCACCGGGGAGCTGTTTTTT. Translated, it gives CASSSRRGTTGELFF.

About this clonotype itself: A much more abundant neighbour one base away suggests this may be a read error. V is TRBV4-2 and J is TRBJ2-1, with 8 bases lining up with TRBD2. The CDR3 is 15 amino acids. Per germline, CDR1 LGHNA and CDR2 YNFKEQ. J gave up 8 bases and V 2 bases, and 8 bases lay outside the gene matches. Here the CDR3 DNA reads TGTGCCAGCAGCCAACCGGGACTAGGGGCCCATGAGCAGTTCTTC. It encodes CASSQPGLGAHEQFF.

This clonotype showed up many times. CDR3 coding DNA: TGCAGTGCTAGATTCGATCAGGGGCGGGGAGAGCAGTACTTC. It is translated as CSARFDQGRGEQYF. This rearrangement joins TRBV20-1 to TRBJ2-7; TRBD1 or TRBD2 may be the D gene (6 bases each). V lost 2 bases to trimming and J lost 7 bases, with 18 bases between them. CDR3 size: 14 residues. Germline V gene sequence: CDR1 DFQATT, CDR2 SNEGSKA (reference sequence).

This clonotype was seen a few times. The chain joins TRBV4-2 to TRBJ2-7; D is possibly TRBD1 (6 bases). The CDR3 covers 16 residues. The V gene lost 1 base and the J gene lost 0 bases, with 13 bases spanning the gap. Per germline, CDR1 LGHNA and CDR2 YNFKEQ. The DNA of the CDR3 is TGTGCCAGCAGCCAAGCGAGGGGACACAGCTCCTACGAGCAGTACTTC. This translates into CASSQARGHSSYEQYF.

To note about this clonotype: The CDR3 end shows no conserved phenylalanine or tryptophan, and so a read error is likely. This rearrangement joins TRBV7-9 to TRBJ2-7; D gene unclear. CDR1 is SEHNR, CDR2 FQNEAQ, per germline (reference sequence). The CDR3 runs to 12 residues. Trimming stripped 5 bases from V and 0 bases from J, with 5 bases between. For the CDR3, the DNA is TGTGCCAGCAGCCCCCTCTCCTACGAGCAGTACTTA. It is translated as CASSPLSYEQYL.

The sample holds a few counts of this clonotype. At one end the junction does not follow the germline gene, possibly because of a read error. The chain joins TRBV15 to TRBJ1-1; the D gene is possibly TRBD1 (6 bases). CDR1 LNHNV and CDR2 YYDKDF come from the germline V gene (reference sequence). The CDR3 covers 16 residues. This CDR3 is CATSRSDRLWNTEALF. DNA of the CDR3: TGTGCCACCAGCAGGTCCGACAGGCTATGGAACACTGAAGCTCTCTTT.

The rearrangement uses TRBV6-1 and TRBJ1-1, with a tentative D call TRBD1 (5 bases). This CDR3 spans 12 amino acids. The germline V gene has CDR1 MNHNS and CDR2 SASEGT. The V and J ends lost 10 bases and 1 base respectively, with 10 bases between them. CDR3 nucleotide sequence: TGTGCCATCGGGGCTGCGAACACTGAAGCTTTCTTT. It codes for CAIGAANTEAFF.

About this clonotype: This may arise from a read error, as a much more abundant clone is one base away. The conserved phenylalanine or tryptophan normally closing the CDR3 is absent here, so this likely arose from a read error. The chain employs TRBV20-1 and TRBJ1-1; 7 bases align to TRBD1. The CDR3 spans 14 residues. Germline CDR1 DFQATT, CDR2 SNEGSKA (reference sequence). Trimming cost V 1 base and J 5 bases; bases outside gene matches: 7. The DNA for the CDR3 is TGCAGTGCTAGAGCGACAGGGCTAGGAACTGAAGCTTTCCTT. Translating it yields CSARATGLGTEAFL.

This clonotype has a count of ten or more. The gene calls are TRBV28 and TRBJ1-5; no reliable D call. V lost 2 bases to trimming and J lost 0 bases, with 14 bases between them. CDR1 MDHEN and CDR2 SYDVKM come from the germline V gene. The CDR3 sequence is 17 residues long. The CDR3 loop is CASSLAVIVYSNQPQHF. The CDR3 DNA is TGTGCCAGCAGTTTAGCTGTGATAGTTTATAGCAATCAGCCCCAGCATTTT.

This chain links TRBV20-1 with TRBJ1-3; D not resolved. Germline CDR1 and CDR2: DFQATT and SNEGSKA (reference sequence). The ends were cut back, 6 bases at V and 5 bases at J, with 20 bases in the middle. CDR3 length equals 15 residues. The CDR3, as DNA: TGCAGTGCGGCCCATTCCTTCGCGTCTCGAAACACCATATATTTT. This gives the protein CSAAHSFASRNTIYF.

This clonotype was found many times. DNA for the CDR3: TGTGCCAGCAGTTACTGGGGCCGTCCGGGGAACACCCTCCACTTT. Its protein product is CASSYWGRPGNTLHF. The chain employs TRBV6-2 or TRBV6-3 and TRBJ1-6, with D perhaps matching TRBD1 (5 bases). Germline CDR1 MNHEY, CDR2 SVGEGT. V lost 1 base and J 14 bases, leaving 18 bases between the germline ends. The CDR3 is 15 amino acids.

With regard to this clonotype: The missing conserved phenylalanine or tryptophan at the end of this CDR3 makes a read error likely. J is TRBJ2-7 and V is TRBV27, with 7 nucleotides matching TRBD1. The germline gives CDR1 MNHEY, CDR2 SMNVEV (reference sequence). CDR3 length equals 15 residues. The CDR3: CVSSQGVMGSYEQYL. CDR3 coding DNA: TGTGTTAGCAGTCAGGGGGTAATGGGCTCCTACGAGCAGTACCTC.

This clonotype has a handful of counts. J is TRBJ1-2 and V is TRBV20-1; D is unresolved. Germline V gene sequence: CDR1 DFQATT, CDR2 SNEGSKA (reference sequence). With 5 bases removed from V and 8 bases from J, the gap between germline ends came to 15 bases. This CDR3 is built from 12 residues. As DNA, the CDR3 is TGCAGTGCTTCGGGGTCCCGATACGGCTACACCTTC. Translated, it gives CSASGSRYGYTF.

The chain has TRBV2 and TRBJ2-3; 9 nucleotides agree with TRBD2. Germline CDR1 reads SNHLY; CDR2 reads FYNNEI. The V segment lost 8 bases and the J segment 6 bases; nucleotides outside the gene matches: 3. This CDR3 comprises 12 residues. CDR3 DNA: TGTGCCAGCCCTAGCGGGGCTGATACGCAGTATTTT. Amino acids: CASPSGADTQYF.

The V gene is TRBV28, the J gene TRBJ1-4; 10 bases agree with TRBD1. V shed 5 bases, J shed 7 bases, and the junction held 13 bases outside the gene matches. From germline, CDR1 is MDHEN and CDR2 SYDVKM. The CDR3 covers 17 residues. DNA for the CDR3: TGTGCCAGCAGTCCGGGACAGGGGACCGGAGAGGGTGAAAAACTGTTTTTT. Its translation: CASSPGQGTGEGEKLFF.

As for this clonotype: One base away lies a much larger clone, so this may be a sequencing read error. The CDR3 loop reads CASSYTWDPPSIEAFF. DNA for the CDR3: TGTGCCAGCAGTTACACCTGGGACCCCCCGAGCATTGAAGCTTTCTTT. J is TRBJ1-1 and V is TRBV6-9, with a tentative D call TRBD1 (5 bases). Germline CDR1 MNHGY, CDR2 SVAAGI. V was cut by 3 bases and J by 7 bases, with 21 bases left in between. There are 16 residues in the CDR3.

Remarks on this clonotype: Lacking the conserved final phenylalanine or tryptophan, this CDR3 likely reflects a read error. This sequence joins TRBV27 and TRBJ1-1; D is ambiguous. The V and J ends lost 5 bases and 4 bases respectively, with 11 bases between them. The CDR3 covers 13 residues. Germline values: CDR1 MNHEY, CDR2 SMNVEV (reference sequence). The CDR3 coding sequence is TGTGCCAGCAGTCAGCGTAGTGGCACTGAAGCTTTCTTA. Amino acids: CASSQRSGTEAFL.

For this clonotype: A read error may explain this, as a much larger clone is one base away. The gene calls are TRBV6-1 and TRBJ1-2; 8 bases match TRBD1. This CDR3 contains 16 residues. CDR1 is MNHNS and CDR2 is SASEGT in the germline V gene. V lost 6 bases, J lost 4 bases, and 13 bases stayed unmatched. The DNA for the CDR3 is TGTGCCAGCAGGCGAACGACAGGGGATTTACCCTATGGCTACACCTTC. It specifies CASRRTTGDLPYGYTF.

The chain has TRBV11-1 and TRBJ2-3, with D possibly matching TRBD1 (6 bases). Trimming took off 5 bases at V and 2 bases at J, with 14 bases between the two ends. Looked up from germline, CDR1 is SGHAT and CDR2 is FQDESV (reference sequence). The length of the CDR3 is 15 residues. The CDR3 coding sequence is TGTGCCAGCAGCCAGGTCGGACAGCACACAGATACGCAGTATTTT. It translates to CASSQVGQHTDTQYF. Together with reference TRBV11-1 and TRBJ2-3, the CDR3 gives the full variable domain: EAEVAQSPRYKITEKSQAVAFWCDPISGHATLYWYRQILGQGPELLVQFQDESVVDDSQLPKDRFSAERLKGVDSTLKIQPAELGDSAMYLCASSQVGQHTDTQYFGPGTRLTVL.

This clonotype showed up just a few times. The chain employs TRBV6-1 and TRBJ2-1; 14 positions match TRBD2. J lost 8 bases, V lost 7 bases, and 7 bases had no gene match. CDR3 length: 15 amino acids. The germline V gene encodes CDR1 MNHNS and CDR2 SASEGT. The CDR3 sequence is CASILGLAGGYEQFF. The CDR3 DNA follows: TGTGCCAGCATCCTAGGACTAGCGGGGGGTTATGAGCAGTTCTTC.

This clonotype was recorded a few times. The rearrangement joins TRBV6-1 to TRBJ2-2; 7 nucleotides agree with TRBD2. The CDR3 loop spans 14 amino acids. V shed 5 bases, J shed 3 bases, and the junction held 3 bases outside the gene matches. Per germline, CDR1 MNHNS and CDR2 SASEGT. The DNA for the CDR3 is TGTGCCAGCAGTCTAGCGGTCGACACCGGGGAGCTGTTTTTT. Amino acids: CASSLAVDTGELFF.

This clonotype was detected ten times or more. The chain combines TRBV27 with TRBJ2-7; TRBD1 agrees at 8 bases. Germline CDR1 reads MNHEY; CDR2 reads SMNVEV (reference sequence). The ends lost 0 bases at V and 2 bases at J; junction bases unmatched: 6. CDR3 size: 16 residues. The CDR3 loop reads CASSLSGQGFTYEQYF. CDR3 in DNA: TGTGCCAGCAGTTTATCCGGACAGGGTTTTACCTACGAGCAGTACTTC.

CDR3 region: CASSLATVYEQFF. The DNA for the CDR3 is TGTGCCAGCAGCTTAGCCACGGTCTATGAGCAGTTCTTC. The gene calls are TRBV7-9 and TRBJ2-1; D gene uncertain. V dropped 0 bases and J dropped 8 bases, with 8 bases sitting between them. The CDR3 is made up of 13 amino acids. Germline V gene sequence: CDR1 SEHNR, CDR2 FQNEAQ (reference sequence).

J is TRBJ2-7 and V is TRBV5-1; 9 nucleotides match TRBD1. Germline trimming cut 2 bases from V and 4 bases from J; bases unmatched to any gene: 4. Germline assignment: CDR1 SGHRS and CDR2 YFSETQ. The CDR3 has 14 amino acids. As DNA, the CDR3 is TGCGCCAGCAGCTTCGGGACAGGGATGTACGAGCAGTACTTC. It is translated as CASSFGTGMYEQYF.

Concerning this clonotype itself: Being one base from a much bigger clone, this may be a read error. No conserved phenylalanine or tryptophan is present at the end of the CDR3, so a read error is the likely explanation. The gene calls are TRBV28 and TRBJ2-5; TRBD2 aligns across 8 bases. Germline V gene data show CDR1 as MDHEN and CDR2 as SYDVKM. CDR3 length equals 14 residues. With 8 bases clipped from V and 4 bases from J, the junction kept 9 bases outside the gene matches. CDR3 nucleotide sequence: TGTGCCAGCGGTGTGGCGGGAGGAATAGAGACCCAGTACCTC. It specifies CASGVAGGIETQYL.

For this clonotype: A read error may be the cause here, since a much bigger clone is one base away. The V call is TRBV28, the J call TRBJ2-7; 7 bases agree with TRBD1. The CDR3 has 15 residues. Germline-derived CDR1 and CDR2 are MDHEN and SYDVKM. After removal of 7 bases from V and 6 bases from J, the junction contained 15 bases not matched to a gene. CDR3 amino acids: CASKTLGQLTCEQYF. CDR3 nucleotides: TGTGCCAGCAAGACTTTGGGACAGCTAACCTGCGAGCAGTACTTC.

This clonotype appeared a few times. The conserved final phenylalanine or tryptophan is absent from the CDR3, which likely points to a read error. CDR3 nucleotide sequence: TGTGCCAGCAGCCGCCCGGCAAGGGGATATTTACGCGAGCAGTACCTC. It is translated as CASSRPARGYLREQYL. The V and J genes are TRBV6-2 or TRBV6-3 and TRBJ2-7, with D perhaps TRBD1 (5 bases). The germline gives CDR1 MNHEY, CDR2 SVGEGT. This CDR3 contains 16 residues. Trimming cost V 6 bases and J 6 bases, with 24 bases left between them.

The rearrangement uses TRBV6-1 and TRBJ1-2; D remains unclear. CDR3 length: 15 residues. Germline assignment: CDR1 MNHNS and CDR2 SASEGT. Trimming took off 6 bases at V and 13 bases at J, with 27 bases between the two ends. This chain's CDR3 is CASRTGLSTNYGCTF. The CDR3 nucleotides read TGTGCCAGCAGGACGGGCCTCTCAACTAACTATGGTTGCACCTTC.

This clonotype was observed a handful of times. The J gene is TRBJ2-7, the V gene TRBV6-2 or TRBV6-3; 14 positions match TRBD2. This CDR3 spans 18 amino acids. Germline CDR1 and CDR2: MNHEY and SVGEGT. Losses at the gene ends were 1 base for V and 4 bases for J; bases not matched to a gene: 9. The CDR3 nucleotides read TGTGCCAGCAGTTACTTTTCCGGGACTAGCGGGAGAAGGTACGAGCAGTACTTC. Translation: CASSYFSGTSGRRYEQYF.